The sequence of this T cell receptor (beta chain) was determined in a study of regulatory T cells in long-lasting Graves disease. Combining iRepertoire HTBI primers with Arm-PCR of CDR3 regions, the authors built TCR beta libraries. MiXCR, applied by TCRdb to the multiplex PCR reads, yields one record per CDR3 protein. The data hold 550,000 to 650,000 distinct CDR3 sequences, with about 16% observed a single time. Time point indicated: newly diagnosed GD, antithyroid drugs for less than 3 months. From PBMCs, RNA was extracted and then used to make the TCR library. Germline V gives CDR1 MGHRA, CDR2 YSYEKL. This CDR3 has 15 residues. The V end was cut by 1 base, the J end by 4 bases, with 14 bases between. The data also belong to a second study, concerning T cells in Graves' hyperthyroidism and ophthalmopathy.

The sequencing used peripheral blood mononuclear cells (PBMCs), collected at new diagnosis, from a patient treated with antithyroid drugs. The clonotype comes from a man in his late teens or twenties with Graves disease. V usage is TRBV4-1 and J usage is TRBJ2-7; D not resolved. The CDR3 protein is CASSQGGEALYEQYF. The CDR3, as DNA: TGCGCCAGCAGCCAAGGTGGGGAAGCTCTTTACGAGCAGTACTTC.